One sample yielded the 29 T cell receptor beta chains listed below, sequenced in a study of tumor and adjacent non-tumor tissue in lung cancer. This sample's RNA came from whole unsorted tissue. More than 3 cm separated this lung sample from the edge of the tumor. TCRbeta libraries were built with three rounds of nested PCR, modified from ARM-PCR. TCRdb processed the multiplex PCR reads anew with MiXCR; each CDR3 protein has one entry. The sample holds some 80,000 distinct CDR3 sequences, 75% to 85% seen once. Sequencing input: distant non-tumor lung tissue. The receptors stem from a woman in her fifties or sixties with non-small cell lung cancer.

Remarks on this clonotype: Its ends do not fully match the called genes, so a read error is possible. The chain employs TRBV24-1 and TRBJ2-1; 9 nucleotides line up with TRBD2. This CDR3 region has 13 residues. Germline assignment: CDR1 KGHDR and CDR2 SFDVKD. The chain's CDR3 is CATRLAGNSEQLF. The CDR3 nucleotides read TGTGCCACCAGGCTAGCGGGAAACAGTGAGCAGCTCTTC.

The CDR3 loop reads CASMDLLDQYNEQFF. CDR3 in DNA: TGCGCCAGCATGGACCTACTAGATCAGTATAATGAGCAGTTCTTC. This sequence joins TRBV10-2 and TRBJ2-1, with a weak D call TRBD2 (5 bases). This CDR3 spans 15 amino acids. Trimming took 7 bases from V and 7 from J, leaving 20 bases between them. Germline V CDR1 and CDR2: WSHSY, SAAADI.

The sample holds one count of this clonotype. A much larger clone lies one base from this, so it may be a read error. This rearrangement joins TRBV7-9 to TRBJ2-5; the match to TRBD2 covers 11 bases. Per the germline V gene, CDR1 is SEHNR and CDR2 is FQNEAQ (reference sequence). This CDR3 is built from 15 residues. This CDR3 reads CTSSPLAGGPETQYF. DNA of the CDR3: TGTACCAGCAGTCCTTTAGCGGGAGGGCCAGAGACCCAGTACTTC. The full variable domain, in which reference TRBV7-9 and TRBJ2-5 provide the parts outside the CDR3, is DTGVSQNPRHKITKRGQNVTFRCDPISEHNRLYWYRQTLGQGPEFLTYFQNEAQLEKSRLLSDRFSAERPKGSFSTLEIQRTEQGDSAMYLCTSSPLAGGPETQYFGPGTRLLVL.

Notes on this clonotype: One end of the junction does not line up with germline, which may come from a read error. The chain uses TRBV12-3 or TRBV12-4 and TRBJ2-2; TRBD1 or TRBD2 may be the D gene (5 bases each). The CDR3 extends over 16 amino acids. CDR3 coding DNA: TGTGCCAGCAGTTTAGTGACAGAGACAAACACCGGGGAGCTATTTTTT. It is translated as CASSLVTETNTGELFF.

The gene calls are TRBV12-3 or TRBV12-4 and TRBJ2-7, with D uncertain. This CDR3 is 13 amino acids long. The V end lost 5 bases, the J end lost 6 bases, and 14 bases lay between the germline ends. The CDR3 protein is CASSGGLTCEQYF. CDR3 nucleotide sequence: TGTGCCAGCAGTGGCGGATTAACCTGCGAGCAGTACTTC.

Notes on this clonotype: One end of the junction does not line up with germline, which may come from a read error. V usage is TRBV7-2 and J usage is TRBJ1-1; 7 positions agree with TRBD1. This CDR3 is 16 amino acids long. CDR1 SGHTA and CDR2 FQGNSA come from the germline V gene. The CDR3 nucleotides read TGTGGCAGCAGCTCGAGGTTCGCAGGGGGAGCGACTGAAGCTTTCTTT. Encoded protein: CGSSSRFAGGATEAFF.

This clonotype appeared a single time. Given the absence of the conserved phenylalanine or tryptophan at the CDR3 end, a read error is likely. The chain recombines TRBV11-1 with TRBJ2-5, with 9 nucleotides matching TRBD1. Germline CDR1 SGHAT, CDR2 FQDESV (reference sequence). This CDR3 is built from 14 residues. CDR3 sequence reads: CTCSPGQGVETQYL. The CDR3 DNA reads TGTACCTGCAGCCCGGGACAGGGCGTAGAGACCCAGTACTTG.

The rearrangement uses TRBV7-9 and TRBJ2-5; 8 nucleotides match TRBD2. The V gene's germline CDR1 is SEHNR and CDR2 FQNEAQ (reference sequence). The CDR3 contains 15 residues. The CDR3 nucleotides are TGTACCAACAGCTTAATACTAGCGGCACAAGAGACCCAGTACTTC. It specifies CTNSLILAAQETQYF.

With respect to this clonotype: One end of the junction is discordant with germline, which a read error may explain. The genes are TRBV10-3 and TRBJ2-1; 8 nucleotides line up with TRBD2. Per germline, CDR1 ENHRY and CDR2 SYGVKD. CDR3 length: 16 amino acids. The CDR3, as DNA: TGTACCATCAGTGAGACTAAAGCGGGAGCCCTGAATGAACAGTTCTTC. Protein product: CTISETKAGALNEQFF.

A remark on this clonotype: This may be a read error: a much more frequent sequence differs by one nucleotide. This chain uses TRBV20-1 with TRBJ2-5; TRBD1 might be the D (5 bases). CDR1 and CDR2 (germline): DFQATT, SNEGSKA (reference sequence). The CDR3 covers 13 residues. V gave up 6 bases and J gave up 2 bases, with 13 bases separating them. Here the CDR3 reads CSARRQSQETQYF. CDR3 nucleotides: TGCAGTGCCCGTCGACAGTCACAAGAGACCCAGTACTTC.

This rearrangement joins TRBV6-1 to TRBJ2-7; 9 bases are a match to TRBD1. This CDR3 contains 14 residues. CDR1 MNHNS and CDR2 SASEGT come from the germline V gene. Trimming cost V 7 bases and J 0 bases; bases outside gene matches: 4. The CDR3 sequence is CASTRTGDSYEQYF. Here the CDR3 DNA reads TGTGCCAGCACCCGGACAGGGGACTCCTACGAGCAGTACTTC.

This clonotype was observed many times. As DNA, the CDR3 is TGTGCCAGCAGTGAATCGACAGTTCTCTACAAAAACATTCAGTACTTC. Protein sequence: CASSESTVLYKNIQYF. The chain has TRBV6-1 and TRBJ2-4, with D tentatively TRBD1 (5 bases). The CDR3 runs to 16 residues. Germline lookup yields CDR1 MNHNS and CDR2 SASEGT. Trimming removed 2 bases from V and 3 bases from J, with 14 bases in between.

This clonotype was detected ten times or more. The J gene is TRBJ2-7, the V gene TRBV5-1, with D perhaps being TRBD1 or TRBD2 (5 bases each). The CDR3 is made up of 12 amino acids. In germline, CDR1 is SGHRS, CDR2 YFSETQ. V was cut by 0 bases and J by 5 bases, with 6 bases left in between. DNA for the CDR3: TGCGCCAGCAGCTTGGTGGGGGACGAGCAGTACTTC. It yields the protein CASSLVGDEQYF.

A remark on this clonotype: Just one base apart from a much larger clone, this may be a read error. The CDR3 protein is CASSLTSGSNEQLF. In nucleotides, the CDR3 is TGTGCCAGCAGCTTGACTAGCGGGAGTAATGAGCAGTTATTC. The V call is TRBV7-9, the J call TRBJ2-1; 12 bases align to TRBD2. CDR1 and CDR2 from the germline V gene are SEHNR and FQNEAQ (reference sequence). The CDR3 runs 14 residues.

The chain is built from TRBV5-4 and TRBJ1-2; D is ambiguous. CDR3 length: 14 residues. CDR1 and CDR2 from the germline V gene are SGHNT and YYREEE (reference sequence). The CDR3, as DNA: TGTGCTAACAGCTTGGTAGGAGGGCTCAGTAGCCACACCTTC. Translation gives CANSLVGGLSSHTF.

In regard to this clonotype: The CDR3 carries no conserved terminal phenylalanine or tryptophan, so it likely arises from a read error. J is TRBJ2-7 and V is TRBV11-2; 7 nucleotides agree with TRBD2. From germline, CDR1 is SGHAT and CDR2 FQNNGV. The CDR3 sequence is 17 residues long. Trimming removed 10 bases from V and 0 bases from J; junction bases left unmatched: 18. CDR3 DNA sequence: TGTGCCAACAGACAGCCAACTAGCGAGTTAAACTCCTACGAGCAGTACCTC. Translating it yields CANRQPTSELNSYEQYL.

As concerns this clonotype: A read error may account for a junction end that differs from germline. The CDR3 DNA sequence: TGTACCAGTAGTGCCCAGGGACACACAGATACGCAGTGTTTT. Protein sequence: CTSSAQGHTDTQCF. The chain couples TRBV6-6 to TRBJ2-3; weak D call: TRBD1 (6 bases). From germline, CDR1 is MNHNY and CDR2 SVGAGI (reference sequence). The CDR3 consists of 14 residues.

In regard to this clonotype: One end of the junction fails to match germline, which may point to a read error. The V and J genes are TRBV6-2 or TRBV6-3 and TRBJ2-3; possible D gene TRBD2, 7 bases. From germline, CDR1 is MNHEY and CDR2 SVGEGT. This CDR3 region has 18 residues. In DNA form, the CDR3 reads TGTGCCAGGAGTTACAGGGCGCGGGGGTGGCGCCACACAGATACGCAGTATTTT. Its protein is CARSYRARGWRHTDTQYF.

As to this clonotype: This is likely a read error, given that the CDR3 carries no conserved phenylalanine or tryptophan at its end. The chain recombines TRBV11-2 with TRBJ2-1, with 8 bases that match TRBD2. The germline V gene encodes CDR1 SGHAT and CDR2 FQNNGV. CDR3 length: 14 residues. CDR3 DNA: TGTGTCAGCAGCACTAGCGGCTCCTACAATGAGCAGTTCCTC. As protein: CVSSTSGSYNEQFL.

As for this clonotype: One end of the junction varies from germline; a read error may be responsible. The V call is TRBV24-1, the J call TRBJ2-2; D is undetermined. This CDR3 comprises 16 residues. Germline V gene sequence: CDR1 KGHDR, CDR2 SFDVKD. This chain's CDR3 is CAISDLPPANTRELFF. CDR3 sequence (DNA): TGTGCCATCAGTGATTTGCCCCCGGCGAACACCAGGGAGCTGTTTTTT.

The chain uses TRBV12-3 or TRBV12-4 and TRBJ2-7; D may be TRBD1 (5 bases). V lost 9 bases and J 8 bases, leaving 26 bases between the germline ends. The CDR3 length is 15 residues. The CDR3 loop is CASSLMGLDISKQYF. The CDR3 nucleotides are TGTGCCAGTTCCCTTATGGGGCTGGACATCAGCAAGCAGTACTTC.

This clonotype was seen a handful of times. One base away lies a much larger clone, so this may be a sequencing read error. CDR3 region: CSAPPRENTEAFF. The CDR3 bases are TGCAGTGCTCCTCCCCGGGAGAACACTGAAGCTTTCTTT. The chain has TRBV20-1 and TRBJ1-1; D not resolved. The CDR3 spans 13 residues. V was trimmed by 5 bases and J by 1 base, leaving 11 bases between them. CDR1 DFQATT and CDR2 SNEGSKA come from the germline V gene (reference sequence).

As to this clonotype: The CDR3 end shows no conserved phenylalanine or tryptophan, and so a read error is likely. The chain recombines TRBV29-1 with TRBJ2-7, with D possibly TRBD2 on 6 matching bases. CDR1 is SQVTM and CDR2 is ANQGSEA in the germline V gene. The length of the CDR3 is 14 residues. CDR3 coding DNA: TGCAACGTTGGAGGGACGGGGAGCTCCTACGAGCAGTACCTC. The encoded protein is CNVGGTGSSYEQYL.

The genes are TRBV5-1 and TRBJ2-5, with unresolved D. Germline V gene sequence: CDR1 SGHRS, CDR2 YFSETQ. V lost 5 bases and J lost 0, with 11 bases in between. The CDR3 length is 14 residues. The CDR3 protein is CASRQQTDQETQYF. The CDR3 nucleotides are TGCGCCAGCAGGCAGCAGACGGACCAAGAGACCCAGTACTTC. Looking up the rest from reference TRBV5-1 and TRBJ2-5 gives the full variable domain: KAGVTQTPRYLIKTRGQQVTLSCSPISGHRSVSWYQQTPGQGLQFLFEYFSETQRNKGNFPGRFSGRQFSNSRSEMNVSTLELGDSALYLCASRQQTDQETQYFGPGTRLLVL.

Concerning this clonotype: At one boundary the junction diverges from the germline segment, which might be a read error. The CDR3 sequence: CASPGGPYKQYF. CDR3 coding DNA: TGTGCCAGTCCGGGGGGTCCTTACAAGCAATACTTC. The rearrangement links TRBV12-3 or TRBV12-4 to TRBJ2-7, with 7 bases matching TRBD2. This CDR3 spans 12 amino acids.

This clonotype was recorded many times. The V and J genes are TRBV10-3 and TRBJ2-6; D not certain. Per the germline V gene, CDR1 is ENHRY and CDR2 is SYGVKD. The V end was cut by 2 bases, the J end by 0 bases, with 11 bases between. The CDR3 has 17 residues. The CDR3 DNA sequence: TGTGCCATCAGTGAGACGGACGGTAGCTCTGGGGCCAACGTCCTGACTTTC. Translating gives CAISETDGSSGANVLTF.

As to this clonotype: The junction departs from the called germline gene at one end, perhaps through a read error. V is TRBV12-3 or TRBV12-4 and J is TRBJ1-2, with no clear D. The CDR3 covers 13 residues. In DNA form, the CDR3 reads TGTGCCACCAGTCCGGGTCAGGACTATGGCTACACCTTC. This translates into CATSPGQDYGYTF.

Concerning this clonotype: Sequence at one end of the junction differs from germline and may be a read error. Here the CDR3 reads CARSLGPSQLGKLFF. As DNA, the CDR3 is TGTGCCCGCAGCTTGGGTCCTTCGCAGCTAGGGAAGCTGTTTTTT. V usage is TRBV5-6 and J usage is TRBJ2-2; D not resolved. There are 15 residues in the CDR3. CDR1 is SGHDT, CDR2 YYEEEE, per germline.

The CDR3 is CASSYRSSGRARASETQYF. In nucleotides, the CDR3 is TGTGCCAGCAGTTACCGGTCTAGCGGGAGGGCCAGGGCGTCAGAGACCCAGTACTTC. The rearrangement links TRBV6-5 to TRBJ2-5, with TRBD2 matching over 12 bases. Unmatched junction bases numbered 14, after V lost 2 bases and J lost 4 bases. The CDR3 is made up of 19 amino acids. The V gene's germline CDR1 is MNHEY and CDR2 SVGAGI.